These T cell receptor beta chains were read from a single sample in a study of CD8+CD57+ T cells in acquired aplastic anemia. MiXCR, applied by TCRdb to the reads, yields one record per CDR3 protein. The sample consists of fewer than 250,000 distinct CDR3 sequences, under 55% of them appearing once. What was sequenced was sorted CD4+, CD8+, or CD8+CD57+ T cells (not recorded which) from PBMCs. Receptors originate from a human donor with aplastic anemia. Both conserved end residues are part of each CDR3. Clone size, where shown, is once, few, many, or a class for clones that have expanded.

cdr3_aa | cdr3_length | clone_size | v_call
CASRRSNQPQHF | 12 | NA | TRBV7-4
CASSEGGDGSSYEQYF | 16 | few | TRBV9
CASSLGLYNEQFF | 13 | NA | TRBV7-9
CASSQGTGARETQYF | 15 | many | TRBV5-1
CASNIPGSNQPQHF | 14 | many | TRBV2
CASSFLSSGNTIYF | 14 | NA | TRBV19
CASSETLGGGGDYGYTF | 17 | NA | TRBV10-2
CASSLEWYEQYF | 12 | NA | TRBV7-2
CASSLGLGQGKGDGYTF | 17 | NA | TRBV7-2
CASSDSVDRNQPQHF | 15 | many | TRBV6-4
CAWSLASGGPDTQYF | 15 | NA | TRBV19
CASSLRLRTRPATNEKLFF | 19 | few | TRBV28
CATSDLRETQYF | 12 | many | TRBV24-1
CASSRQGRGNTIYF | 14 | many | TRBV12-3/TRBV12-4
CASSMGGAGYNEQFF | 15 | NA | TRBV19
CAIRSSGSTEAFF | 13 | few | TRBV10-3
CSVEDSLQTEAFF | 13 | NA | TRBV29-1
CAGSPLAGITDTQYF | 15 | NA | TRBV2
CSARDRPESGAVYNEQFF | 18 | many | TRBV20-1
CASSMGDRTGVYGYTF | 16 | many | TRBV19